What follows describes a single TCR beta chain. This sample stems from a study of blood T cell repertoires in COVID-19. Study information: Acute and convalescent COVID-19 specimens originated in the United States, Italy and Spain. Nucleic acid was either cDNA or gDNA, and it came from T cells, B-cell-depleted T cells, or PBMCs.

CDR3 length: 16 amino acids. CDR1 SGDLS and CDR2 YYNGEE come from the germline V gene. The V end lost 0 bases, the J end lost 2 bases, and 12 bases lay between the germline ends. Original processing methods: Reference gene primer amplification yielded estimated nucleated cell counts. Measured with immunoSEQ multiplex PCR; TCRdb has only the in-frame clones, and not every one. The V and J calls and clone size are taken from that table; D and trimming were inferred from the DNA. The data show over 70,000 clones, nearly 90% seen once. The sequenced sample was peripheral blood. This chain connects TRBV9 to TRBJ2-1; no clear D. The origin of this receptor is an elderly woman with active or convalescent COVID-19. The CDR3 sequence: CASSVEPRAAYNEQFF. Written as DNA, the CDR3 is TGTGCCAGCAGCGTAGAGCCTCGCGCCGCCTACAATGAGCAGTTCTTC.